Sequencing of this TCR beta chain was carried out in a study of T cells in Graves' hyperthyroidism and ophthalmopathy. This clonotype was observed at least ten times. Its antigen remains unknown. The germline CDR1 and CDR2 sequences are SGHAT and FQNNGV. Trimming stripped 7 bases from V and 3 bases from J, with 18 bases between. CDR3 length equals 15 residues. The study's findings and limits: Ophthalmopathy cases were set apart from stable hyperthyroidism by a 13 V-J model.

The investigators amplified TCR beta CDR3 regions from RNA transcripts. In the first-round RT-PCR of the TCR CDR3, the HTBI primer set was used. TCRdb itself ran the multiplex PCR reads through MiXCR, one entry per CDR3 protein. The sample shows around 300,000 distinct CDR3 sequences, about an eighth of them seen only once. Exclusions: uncontrolled infection, other autoimmune disease, pregnancy, lactation. Initially, at the first diagnosis of hyperthyroidism and before any ophthalmopathy symptoms, blood was sampled. Fresh peripheral blood, 9.5 to 10 ml of it, supplied the PBMCs. The specimen sequenced was blood. The rearrangement joins TRBV11-2 to TRBJ2-5; tentatively, D is TRBD1 or TRBD2 (6 bases each). The sequence came from a young woman with Graves' hyperthyroidism that later progressed to Graves' ophthalmopathy. The CDR3 DNA reads as TGTGCCAGCAACCATGGAGGGTACAGGGAAGAGACCCAGTACTTC. This codes for CASNHGGYREETQYF.